This TCR beta chain originates from a study of human T cells and chemical hapten exposure. This clonotype was seen repeatedly, ten times or more. In TCRdb, the RACE reads were re-called with MiXCR into one record per CDR3 protein. The data hold approximately 80,000 distinct CDR3 sequences, with 13% observed a single time. The time point was: patch test 3, about 24 weeks after DPC sensitization. Treatment reported: therapeutic diphenylcyclopropenone sensitization with weekly scalp DPC. The V gene lost 0 bases and the J gene lost 3 bases, with 15 bases spanning the gap. The CDR3 contains 16 residues. The germline CDR1 and CDR2 sequences are MNHEY and SVGEGT.

This rearrangement joins TRBV6-2 or TRBV6-3 to TRBJ2-7; D remains unclear. This TCR came from a woman between 50 and 59 years old with alopecia areata. Some clones in this sample may be carry-over from other donors' samples. The material sequenced was whole blood, taken in connection with sensitization to the hapten diphenylcyclopropenone (DPC). CDR3: CASSYSIGYNVYEQYF. In nucleotides, the CDR3 is TGTGCCAGCAGTTACTCGATAGGGTATAACGTCTACGAGCAGTACTTC.